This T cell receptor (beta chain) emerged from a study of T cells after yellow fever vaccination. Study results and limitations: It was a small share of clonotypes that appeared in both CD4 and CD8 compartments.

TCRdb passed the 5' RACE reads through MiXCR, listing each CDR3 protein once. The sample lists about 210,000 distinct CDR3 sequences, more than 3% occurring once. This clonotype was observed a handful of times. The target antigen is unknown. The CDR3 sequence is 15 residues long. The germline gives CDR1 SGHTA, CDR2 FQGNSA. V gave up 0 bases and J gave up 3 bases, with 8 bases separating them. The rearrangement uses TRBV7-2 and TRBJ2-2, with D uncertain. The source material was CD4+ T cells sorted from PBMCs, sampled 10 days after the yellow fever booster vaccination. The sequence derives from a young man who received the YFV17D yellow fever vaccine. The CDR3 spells CASSLAPSHTGELFF. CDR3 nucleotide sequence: TGTGCCAGCAGCTTAGCCCCCAGCCACACCGGGGAGCTGTTTTTT.